These 22 T cell receptor beta chains share one sample of origin, sequenced in a study of blood T cell repertoires in COVID-19. The assay was immunoSEQ multiplex PCR, and TCRdb's table has in-frame clones only and misses some. The sample carries 290,000 or so clones, 80% to 95% recorded once. Input material: PBMCs or T cells enriched from blood (not recorded which). These receptors were collected from a woman in her 30s who had recovered from COVID-19.

The count of this clone is one. The rearrangement links TRBV30 to TRBJ2-3, with D perhaps matching TRBD1 (5 bases). The CDR3 consists of 13 residues. Trimming shortened V by 1 base and J by 0 bases, and 5 bases separated the two germline ends. Germline V gene sequence: CDR1 GTSNPN, CDR2 SVGIG (reference sequence). The CDR3 is CAWSGTSTDTQYF. DNA of the CDR3: TGTGCCTGGAGTGGGACAAGCACAGATACGCAGTATTTT.

The chain uses TRBV19 and TRBJ1-5; D gene unclear. CDR1 is LNHDA and CDR2 is SQIVND in the germline V gene (reference sequence). The CDR3 has 12 amino acids. Between the trimmed V and J ends, which lost 3 bases and 7 bases, there was a span of 7 bases. The CDR3 nucleotides are TGTGCCAGTAGTATCGGGGAGCAGCCCCAGCATTTT. Its translation is CASSIGEQPQHF.

The chain uses TRBV6-5 and TRBJ2-3; 7 bases align to TRBD1. In germline, CDR1 is MNHEY, CDR2 SVGAGI. V shed 6 bases, J shed 1 base, and the junction held 7 bases outside the gene matches. CDR3 length equals 15 residues. The CDR3 loop reads CASRPGQARTDTQYF. DNA of the CDR3: TGTGCCAGCAGACCCGGACAGGCTCGCACAGATACGCAGTATTTT.

The rearrangement links TRBV6-5 to TRBJ2-3; 8 bases fit TRBD2. The CDR3 covers 15 residues. Germline CDR1 is MNHEY and CDR2 is SVGAGI. V dropped 2 bases and J dropped 2; count of bases not matched to a gene: 3. The chain's CDR3 is CASSYAAGVTDTQYF. CDR3 nucleotide sequence: TGTGCCAGCAGTTACGCAGCGGGAGTCACAGATACGCAGTATTTT.

The chain recombines TRBV6-2 or TRBV6-3 with TRBJ1-1; a weak D match, TRBD1 (6 bases). Deletions cut 5 bases from V and 4 bases from J, with 17 bases between. The CDR3 spans 15 residues. Germline loops: CDR1 MNHEY, CDR2 SVGEGT. The CDR3 here is CASSPMTGWGTEAFF. CDR3 DNA: TGTGCCAGCAGTCCGATGACAGGCTGGGGCACTGAAGCTTTCTTT.

The rearrangement joins TRBV9 to TRBJ2-1; TRBD2 aligns across 12 bases. Germline V gene sequence: CDR1 SGDLS, CDR2 YYNGEE. Trimming at V came to 5 bases and at J to 8 bases, leaving 11 bases not matched to a gene. The CDR3 totals 16 residues. The CDR3 loop is CASSDSTSGSSDEQFF. The CDR3 DNA reads TGTGCCAGCAGTGACTCGACTAGCGGGAGTTCCGATGAGCAGTTCTTC.

This sequence joins TRBV29-1 and TRBJ1-1; 8 bases align to TRBD1. CDR3 length: 15 residues. Trimming cost V 0 bases and J 1 base; bases outside gene matches: 4. Germline V gene data show CDR1 as SQVTM and CDR2 as ANQGSEA. Here the CDR3 DNA reads TGCAGCGTTGAAGACCCAGGGGGCGCGAACACTGAAGCTTTCTTT. Amino acids: CSVEDPGGANTEAFF.

This clone was seen repeatedly, ten times or more. The J gene is TRBJ2-2, the V gene TRBV30, with 7 positions matching TRBD1. This CDR3 spans 15 amino acids. Germline V lookup: CDR1 GTSNPN, CDR2 SVGIG (reference sequence). Trimming at V came to 1 base and at J to 4 bases, leaving 6 bases not matched to a gene. CDR3 sequence reads: CAWSALGQATGELFF. The DNA for the CDR3 is TGTGCCTGGAGTGCCCTCGGACAGGCCACCGGGGAGCTGTTTTTT.

The chain carries TRBV6-1 and TRBJ2-2, with TRBD2 identical over 9 bases. With V trimmed by 2 bases and J by 0 bases, 4 bases remained unmatched. CDR3 length: 17 amino acids. In germline, CDR1 is MNHNS, CDR2 SASEGT. CDR3 sequence (DNA): TGTGCCAGCAGTGAATACCTAGCGGGAACGAACACCGGGGAGCTGTTTTTT. Translating it yields CASSEYLAGTNTGELFF.

The rearrangement joins TRBV24-1 to TRBJ2-2, with D tentatively TRBD2 (6 bases). This CDR3 comprises 17 residues. Germline values: CDR1 KGHDR, CDR2 SFDVKD. Between the trimmed V and J ends, which lost 3 bases and 0 bases, there was a span of 13 bases. The CDR3 is CATSDPREFANTGELFF. The DNA of the CDR3 is TGTGCCACCAGTGATCCCCGGGAGTTCGCGAACACCGGGGAGCTGTTTTTT.

The CDR3 DNA is TGTGCCAGCAGCTTAGTAGGGGCCGGCACAGATACGCAGTATTTT. This gives the protein CASSLVGAGTDTQYF. V is TRBV7-2 and J is TRBJ2-3; D is possibly TRBD1 (5 bases). The V end lost 1 base, the J end lost 1 base, and 9 bases lay between the germline ends. Per germline, CDR1 SGHTA and CDR2 FQGNSA. CDR3 size: 15 residues.

The genes are TRBV18 and TRBJ2-7, with D possibly matching TRBD2 (5 bases). From germline, CDR1 is KGHSH and CDR2 LQKENI. The V gene lost 3 bases and the J gene lost 6 bases, with 21 bases spanning the gap. CDR3 length: 16 residues. CDR3 loop: CASSPGIVGEGGEQYF. CDR3 DNA: TGTGCCAGCTCACCGGGTATAGTGGGAGAAGGTGGCGAGCAGTACTTC.

V and J are TRBV11-3 and TRBJ2-7; 8 nucleotides line up with TRBD2. Losses at the gene ends were 0 bases for V and 3 bases for J; bases not matched to a gene: 4. The CDR3 sequence is 15 residues long. The germline V gene has CDR1 SGHNT and CDR2 YENEEA. CDR3 DNA sequence: TGTGCCAGCAGCTTAGAAGCGGGGGTCGGCTACGAGCAGTACTTC. Amino acids: CASSLEAGVGYEQYF. Together with reference TRBV11-3 and TRBJ2-7, the CDR3 gives the full variable domain: EAGVVQSPRYKIIEKKQPVAFWCNPISGHNTLYWYLQNLGQGPELLIRYENEEAVDDSQLPKDRFSAERLKGVDSTLKIQPAELGDSAVYLCASSLEAGVGYEQYFGPGTRLTVT.

Only one count was recorded for this clone. The chain uses TRBV20-1 and TRBJ1-2; 9 bases fit TRBD1. Germline CDR1 DFQATT, CDR2 SNEGSKA (reference sequence). The CDR3 is made up of 11 amino acids. The DNA of the CDR3 is TGCAGGGTTCCGGGACAGGGTGGCTACACCTTC. Its translation is CRVPGQGGYTF.

The V call is TRBV7-9, the J call TRBJ2-1; 12 bases agree with TRBD2. V was clipped by 4 bases and J by 1 base; unmatched bases: 8. Germline CDR1 is SEHNR and CDR2 is FQNEAQ (reference sequence). The CDR3 is 18 residues long. CDR3 protein: CASSSLAGGPESYNEQFF. In nucleotides, the CDR3 is TGTGCCAGCAGCTCCCTAGCGGGAGGGCCGGAGTCCTACAATGAGCAGTTCTTC.

The rearrangement uses TRBV6-2 or TRBV6-3 and TRBJ1-2; a possible D gene is TRBD1 (6 bases). Germline values: CDR1 MNHEY, CDR2 SVGEGT. The CDR3 is made up of 15 amino acids. V was clipped by 3 bases and J by 4 bases, with 15 bases between them. The CDR3 region has the DNA TGTGCCAGCAGTTATAATAACAGGGCCGTCTATGGCTACACCTTC. It is translated as CASSYNNRAVYGYTF.

V is TRBV4-1 and J is TRBJ2-7, with 11 bases that match TRBD1. V lost 3 bases, J lost 0 bases, and 7 bases stayed unmatched. CDR3 length: 17 residues. The germline gives CDR1 MGHRA, CDR2 YSYEKL. This CDR3 is CASSHPRGTGGSYEQYF. CDR3 DNA sequence: TGCGCCAGCAGCCACCCCCGAGGGACAGGGGGCTCCTACGAGCAGTACTTC.

V and J are TRBV7-8 and TRBJ1-4; possible D gene TRBD1, 5 bases. This CDR3 comprises 12 residues. Germline-derived CDR1 and CDR2 are SGHVS and FQNEAQ. The V end was cut by 3 bases, the J end by 8 bases, with 7 bases between. For the CDR3, the DNA is TGTGCCAGCAGCTTTAACAGGGAAAAACTGTTTTTT. Amino acid sequence: CASSFNREKLFF.

The V call is TRBV28, the J call TRBJ2-7; 8 bases fit TRBD2. CDR3 length: 15 amino acids. The germline V gene encodes CDR1 MDHEN and CDR2 SYDVKM. The V and J ends lost 6 bases and 3 bases, in that order; junction bases with no gene match: 10. CDR3 bases: TGTGCCAGCAGCAAAGACGCTAGCGGGTTCTACGAGCAGTACTTC. It yields the protein CASSKDASGFYEQYF.

The genes are TRBV5-6 and TRBJ1-3, with D possibly being TRBD1 (6 bases). Germline values: CDR1 SGHDT, CDR2 YYEEEE. The CDR3 covers 18 residues. Trimming shortened V by 1 base and J by 1 base, and 18 bases separated the two germline ends. The CDR3 sequence: CASSLSGHLRSSGNTIYF. The CDR3 DNA reads as TGTGCCAGCAGCTTGTCGGGACACCTTCGCTCTTCTGGAAACACCATATATTTT.

The CDR3 sequence: CASSDRQNSYEQYF. CDR3 in DNA: TGTGCCAGCAGTGATCGACAGAATTCCTACGAGCAGTACTTC. The chain recombines TRBV7-2 with TRBJ2-7; perhaps TRBD1 as D (5 bases). This CDR3 contains 14 residues. Germline loops: CDR1 SGHTA, CDR2 FQGNSA. Trimming left V 6 bases short and J 1 base short, with 13 bases between.

This clone appeared once. This chain joins TRBV4-1 and TRBJ2-1; 13 bases agree with TRBD2. CDR1 is MGHRA and CDR2 is YSYEKL in the germline V gene. The CDR3 loop spans 20 amino acids. J gave up 0 bases and V 3 bases, and 11 bases lay outside the gene matches. The CDR3 loop is CASSQPPGLAGLSSYNEQFF. The CDR3 DNA follows: TGCGCCAGCAGCCAGCCCCCGGGACTAGCGGGATTGAGCTCCTACAATGAGCAGTTCTTC.